The next 32 T cell receptor beta chains were all read from a single sample in a study of vaccination and CD4 T cells after COVID-19. No cognate antigen is known for these TCRs. The sample's treatment: approximately 10-day PBMC culture with coronavirus spike peptide pools or control peptides (ViraFEST assay). Sequenced with the Oncomine TCR Beta short-read assay was DNA taken from cultured CD4+ T cells. One entry per CDR3 protein results from TCRdb running MiXCR on the PCR reads. The repertoire holds about 23,000 distinct CDR3 sequences, with roughly 65% as singletons. The sequences come from CD4+ T cells from blood, cultured in vitro, collected after SARS-CoV-2 vaccination. The receptors here all came from a human donor who received a COVID-19 vaccine.

V is TRBV5-1 and J is TRBJ2-2, with 7 bases that match TRBD1. The junction had 3 bases not matched to a gene; V was cut back by 0 bases and J by 4 bases. Germline V gives CDR1 SGHRS, CDR2 YFSETQ. The CDR3 totals 15 residues. Written as DNA, the CDR3 is TGCGCCAGCAGCTTGGCCGCAGGGGGCACCGGGGAGCTGTTTTTT. Residues: CASSLAAGGTGELFF.

V and J are TRBV20-1 and TRBJ1-1, with D unclear. The germline V and J ends were trimmed by 5 bases and 0 bases, with 13 bases remaining between them. CDR3 length equals 14 residues. The germline CDR1 and CDR2 sequences are DFQATT and SNEGSKA (reference sequence). CDR3 amino acids: CSAPPTLMNTEAFF. Written as DNA, the CDR3 is TGCAGTGCTCCCCCGACACTAATGAACACTGAAGCTTTCTTT.

This chain links TRBV20-1 with TRBJ1-6; no firm D call. Germline V CDR1 and CDR2: DFQATT, SNEGSKA (reference sequence). The CDR3 sequence is 16 residues long. Trimming cost V 6 bases and J 6 bases, with 21 bases left between them. The CDR3 region is CSALAQHTPGNSPLHF. Written as DNA, the CDR3 is TGCAGTGCCCTTGCCCAGCACACCCCGGGTAATTCACCCCTCCACTTT.

The chain couples TRBV20-1 to TRBJ1-1, with D possibly matching TRBD1 (6 bases). CDR3 length: 13 residues. With 1 base removed from V and 4 bases from J, the gap between germline ends came to 10 bases. CDR1 DFQATT and CDR2 SNEGSKA come from the germline V gene (reference sequence). Here the CDR3 reads CSARGGGSTEAFF. The CDR3 DNA sequence: TGCAGTGCTAGAGGAGGGGGGAGCACTGAAGCTTTCTTT.

The chain is built from TRBV2 and TRBJ1-5; D is undetermined. From germline, CDR1 is SNHLY and CDR2 FYNNEI. Trimming stripped 6 bases from V and 6 bases from J, with 15 bases between. CDR3 length equals 14 residues. The CDR3 DNA follows: TGTGCCAGCAGCCAACTCCCGGGAATTCAGCCCCAGCATTTT. This codes for CASSQLPGIQPQHF. The full variable domain, its missing parts supplied by reference TRBV2 and TRBJ1-5, is EPEVTQTPSHQVTQMGQEVILRCVPISNHLYFYWYRQILGQKVEFLVSFYNNEISEKSEIFDDQFSVERPDGSNFTLKIRSTKLEDSAMYFCASSQLPGIQPQHFGDGTRLSIL.

The CDR3 protein is CASSGSLTYGYTF. As DNA, the CDR3 is TGTGCCAGTAGTGGAAGCCTGACTTATGGCTACACCTTC. The J gene is TRBJ1-2, the V gene TRBV19; D is unresolved. Per germline, CDR1 LNHDA and CDR2 SQIVND (reference sequence). The CDR3 has 13 amino acids. Trimming removed 5 bases at V and 5 bases at J, with 12 bases between. Full variable domain (remainder filled in from reference TRBV19 and TRBJ1-2): DGGITQSPKYLFRKEGQNVTLSCEQNLNHDAMYWYRQDPGQGLRLIYYSQIVNDFQKGDIAEGYSVSREKKESFPLTVTSAQKNPTAFYLCASSGSLTYGYTFGSGTRLTVV.

This clonotype rates as large. The gene calls are TRBV24-1 and TRBJ1-1, with D maybe TRBD1 (6 bases). The V gene lost 4 bases and the J gene lost 5 bases, with 13 bases spanning the gap. The CDR3 consists of 14 residues. CDR1 and CDR2 (germline): KGHDR, SFDVKD. CDR3 coding DNA: TGTGCCACCAGTGACCACACTCAGGGGACTGAAGCTTTCTTT. Protein: CATSDHTQGTEAFF.

In its sample, this clonotype was seen a few times. The chain carries TRBV6-1 and TRBJ1-5, with D perhaps matching TRBD1 (5 bases). CDR1 MNHNS and CDR2 SASEGT come from the germline V gene. Trimming shortened V by 1 base and J by 5 bases, and 6 bases separated the two germline ends. This CDR3 region has 13 residues. CDR3 amino acids: CASSEGGYQPQHF. CDR3 nucleotide sequence: TGTGCCAGCAGTGAAGGGGGCTATCAGCCCCAGCATTTT.

This clonotype has just a few counts. The V gene is TRBV20-1, the J gene TRBJ2-3; either TRBD1 or TRBD2 may fit D (5 bases each). The CDR3 is 14 amino acids. V lost 6 bases to trimming and J lost 0 bases, with 13 bases between them. CDR1 DFQATT and CDR2 SNEGSKA come from the germline V gene (reference sequence). The CDR3 nucleotides read TGCAGTGCCCCCGAAGGGGACAGCACAGATACGCAGTATTTT. Its translation is CSAPEGDSTDTQYF.

A few counts support this clonotype. The V call is TRBV7-2, the J call TRBJ2-5, with 9 bases that match TRBD2. V was clipped by 1 base and J by 6 bases; unmatched bases: 3. CDR1 and CDR2 (germline): SGHTA, FQGNSA. The CDR3 runs to 14 residues. The CDR3 loop is CASSLGSGGQTQYF. The CDR3 DNA reads as TGTGCCAGCAGCTTAGGGAGCGGGGGGCAGACCCAGTACTTC.

The rearrangement links TRBV19 to TRBJ2-5, with no clear D. This CDR3 contains 14 residues. CDR1 and CDR2 from the germline V gene are LNHDA and SQIVND (reference sequence). V lost 8 bases, J lost 5 bases, and 18 bases lay in between. CDR3 DNA sequence: TGTGCCAGTCGCAAAGGACCGGGTGGGGAGACCCAGTACTTC. Amino acid sequence: CASRKGPGGETQYF.

This clonotype has just a few counts. The V call is TRBV7-9, the J call TRBJ2-5; a possible D gene is TRBD2 (5 bases). Germline CDR1 reads SEHNR; CDR2 reads FQNEAQ (reference sequence). CDR3 length: 13 residues. V lost 5 bases to trimming and J lost 7 bases, with 14 bases between them. The CDR3 here is CASSLTQRGTQYF. The CDR3 DNA sequence: TGTGCCAGCAGCCTGACTCAACGGGGGACCCAGTACTTC.

J is TRBJ1-2 and V is TRBV7-9; possibly TRBD1 for D (5 bases). Germline CDR1 reads SEHNR; CDR2 reads FQNEAQ (reference sequence). CDR3 size: 12 residues. Between the trimmed V and J ends, which lost 5 bases and 8 bases, there was a span of 12 bases. The CDR3 region has the DNA TGTGCCAGCAGCCATCTGGGGGGAGGCTACACCTTC. This codes for CASSHLGGGYTF.

The table lists this clonotype with a few counts. The chain couples TRBV24-1 to TRBJ1-2; TRBD1 matches at 9 bases. Germline V gene data show CDR1 as KGHDR and CDR2 as SFDVKD. The V gene end was trimmed by 3 bases and the J gene end by 9 bases; junction bases not matched to a gene: 7. This CDR3 spans 14 amino acids. The CDR3 DNA reads TGTGCCACCAGTGATAGCGGGACAGGGAGGAGCTACACCTTC. This codes for CATSDSGTGRSYTF.

This clonotype was seen a handful of times. The V and J genes are TRBV7-9 and TRBJ1-2, with 10 bases aligning to TRBD1. Germline assignment: CDR1 SEHNR and CDR2 FQNEAQ (reference sequence). The CDR3 runs 15 residues. V shed 4 bases, J shed 3 bases, and the junction held 5 bases outside the gene matches. In DNA form, the CDR3 reads TGTGCCAGCAGCTCGGGACAGGGGCCTGACTATGGCTACACCTTC. This translates into CASSSGQGPDYGYTF.

This clonotype turned up a few times. The chain couples TRBV20-1 to TRBJ1-5; D is undetermined. Trimming removed 4 bases at V and 3 bases at J, with 10 bases between. The germline V gene encodes CDR1 DFQATT and CDR2 SNEGSKA (reference sequence). This CDR3 has 13 amino acids. CDR3 in amino acids: CSAISGLNQPQHF. The CDR3 region has the DNA TGCAGTGCTATTTCAGGCCTCAATCAGCCCCAGCATTTT.

This chain uses TRBV5-1 with TRBJ1-1; D is unclear. The V gene lost 0 bases and the J gene lost 7 bases, with 4 bases spanning the gap. Germline V lookup: CDR1 SGHRS, CDR2 YFSETQ. The CDR3 is made up of 11 amino acids. The CDR3 protein is CASSLAGEAFF. As DNA, the CDR3 is TGCGCCAGCAGCTTGGCCGGTGAAGCTTTCTTT.

The chain combines TRBV4-2 with TRBJ1-2, with TRBD1 identical over 8 bases. Germline-derived CDR1 and CDR2 are LGHNA and YNFKEQ. Losses at the gene ends were 0 bases for V and 4 bases for J; bases not matched to a gene: 4. This CDR3 spans 15 amino acids. The CDR3 sequence is CASSQDPGQGYGYTF. The CDR3 DNA reads TGTGCCAGCAGCCAAGATCCCGGACAGGGCTATGGCTACACCTTC.

This clonotype was recorded only once. The V gene is TRBV2, the J gene TRBJ1-3; D is undetermined. The germline CDR1 and CDR2 sequences are SNHLY and FYNNEI. The ends were cut back, 8 bases at V and 0 bases at J, with 11 bases in the middle. This CDR3 region has 14 residues. The CDR3 here is CASHVQSSGNTIYF. CDR3 in DNA: TGTGCCAGCCATGTCCAGAGCTCTGGAAACACCATATATTTT.

The V and J genes are TRBV6-1 and TRBJ2-7; D is possibly TRBD2 (5 bases). Trimming took off 6 bases at V and 3 bases at J, with 18 bases between the two ends. Looked up from germline, CDR1 is MNHNS and CDR2 is SASEGT. This CDR3 is built from 15 residues. The CDR3 protein is CASSKLRGGGYEQYF. CDR3 sequence (DNA): TGTGCCAGCAGCAAACTCCGGGGTGGAGGCTACGAGCAGTACTTC.

This clonotype was seen a few times. V gene TRBV20-1 combines with J gene TRBJ2-1, with D possibly being TRBD1 (5 bases). V was shortened by 8 bases and J by 9 bases, with 26 bases between the two germline ends. Germline lookup yields CDR1 DFQATT and CDR2 SNEGSKA (reference sequence). CDR3 length: 15 residues. The CDR3 here is CSLMNTRLQQAEQFF. CDR3 bases: TGCAGTCTAATGAACACCAGGTTACAACAGGCTGAGCAGTTCTTC.

J is TRBJ1-1 and V is TRBV2; no clear D gene. The CDR3 loop spans 14 amino acids. Germline V gene lookup returns CDR1 SNHLY and CDR2 FYNNEI. Trimming took 3 bases from V and 0 from J, leaving 8 bases between them. CDR3 amino acids: CASSDRALNTEAFF. As DNA, the CDR3 is TGTGCCAGCAGTGATCGGGCCCTGAACACTGAAGCTTTCTTT.

The chain is built from TRBV6-5 and TRBJ1-6; TRBD1 aligns across 8 bases. The CDR3 is 15 amino acids. Losses at the gene ends were 2 bases for V and 8 bases for J; bases not matched to a gene: 5. CDR1 and CDR2 (germline): MNHEY, SVGAGI. The CDR3: CASSYRTGKYSPLHF. The CDR3 DNA reads TGTGCCAGCAGTTACCGGACAGGGAAATATTCACCCCTCCACTTT.

Only a few counts were recorded for this clonotype. The rearrangement joins TRBV25-1 to TRBJ1-2; 7 bases align to TRBD1. The CDR3 extends over 14 amino acids. Germline loops: CDR1 MGHDK, CDR2 SYGVNS. V dropped 5 bases and J dropped 2; count of bases not matched to a gene: 5. The CDR3 nucleotides read TGTGCCAGCAGTACGGCAGGGGGAAACTATGGCTACACCTTC. This codes for CASSTAGGNYGYTF.

The rearrangement uses TRBV7-7 and TRBJ2-5; 9 bases agree with TRBD1. Trimming took 5 bases from V and 5 from J; bases not matched to a gene: 6. The CDR3 sequence is 14 residues long. CDR1 and CDR2 from the germline V gene are SSHAT and FNYEAQ (reference sequence). Here the CDR3 reads CASSRTGEGETQYF. The DNA for the CDR3 is TGTGCCAGCAGCCGGACAGGGGAGGGGGAGACCCAGTACTTC.

This clonotype was picked up a small number of times. This sequence joins TRBV21-1 and TRBJ1-6; the D segment call TRBD1 is taken from the table without a DNA check. TRBV21-1 is noted as a pseudogene. The CDR3 runs to 16 residues. CDR3 in amino acids: CASSKEAGVGNSPLHF. CDR3 in DNA: TGTGCCAGCAGCAAAGAGGCCGGGGTTGGTAATTCACCCCTCCACTTT.

The chain joins TRBV20-1 to TRBJ1-1; tentative D call: TRBD1 (5 bases). V was pared by 0 bases and J by 4 bases, with 15 bases between. Per germline, CDR1 DFQATT and CDR2 SNEGSKA (reference sequence). This CDR3 has 15 amino acids. The CDR3 here is CSARDQGAGSTEAFF. For the CDR3, the DNA is TGCAGTGCTAGAGATCAGGGCGCGGGATCCACTGAAGCTTTCTTT.

This clonotype was observed a few times. The CDR3 is CASSRTLGTVQETQYF. DNA for the CDR3: TGTGCCAGCAGTAGAACACTAGGGACAGTCCAAGAGACCCAGTACTTC. The chain recombines TRBV6-1 with TRBJ2-5, with TRBD1 matching 7 bases. The CDR3 spans 16 residues. Germline V gene lookup returns CDR1 MNHNS and CDR2 SASEGT. V lost 5 bases and J lost 1; bases outside the gene matches: 10.

This chain joins TRBV7-9 and TRBJ2-1; 8 bases are a match to TRBD2. V was pared by 3 bases and J by 8 bases, with 9 bases of the junction left unmatched. CDR1 is SEHNR, CDR2 FQNEAQ, per germline (reference sequence). The CDR3 is 15 amino acids. The DNA of the CDR3 is TGTGCCAGCAGCTTTCCGGGGGGGGCCTTCCATGAGCAGTTCTTC. Its translation is CASSFPGGAFHEQFF.

The J gene is TRBJ2-1, the V gene TRBV20-1, with TRBD2 identical over 10 bases. V shed 0 bases and J 5 bases; nucleotides not matched to a gene: 7. Germline V gene lookup returns CDR1 DFQATT and CDR2 SNEGSKA (reference sequence). The length of the CDR3 is 16 residues. CDR3 coding DNA: TGCAGTGCTAGAGATCCCCTAGCGGGGGAGCACAATGAGCAGTTCTTC. This gives the protein CSARDPLAGEHNEQFF.

The chain joins TRBV20-1 to TRBJ1-1, with D possibly matching TRBD1 (6 bases). Germline V gene lookup returns CDR1 DFQATT and CDR2 SNEGSKA (reference sequence). The CDR3 extends over 13 amino acids. Trimming removed 3 bases from V and 3 bases from J, with 11 bases in between. The CDR3 DNA reads as TGCAGTGCTAGCGGGGGCGGGGACACTGAAGCTTTCTTT. It specifies CSASGGGDTEAFF.

The sample holds a few counts of this clonotype. The chain recombines TRBV7-2 with TRBJ2-3; weak D call: TRBD2 (5 bases). CDR3 length: 13 residues. The V and J ends lost 1 base and 4 bases respectively, with 6 bases between them. Germline V CDR1 and CDR2: SGHTA, FQGNSA. The CDR3 spells CASSLGGPDTQYF. CDR3 coding DNA: TGTGCCAGCAGCTTAGGAGGGCCAGATACGCAGTATTTT.